This TCR beta chain was sequenced in a study of PD-1 blockade in classical Hodgkin lymphoma. The CDR3 contains 11 residues. V was shortened by 9 bases and J by 1 base, with 6 bases between the two germline ends. Germline assignment: CDR1 ENHRY and CDR2 SYGVKD. Time point reported: cycle 4 day 1 (C4D1), after less than 7 weeks of nivolumab. Brentuximab vedotin exposure varied among the patients, all of whom had relapsed after autologous stem cell transplantation. The study recorded best responses of complete response, partial response or progressive disease. Assay: immunoSEQ multiplex PCR; the TCRdb copy retains only in-frame clones and omits some. The sample lists just under 45,000 clones, 60% to 70% seen once, with around 3.1% in the top ten.

This chain joins TRBV10-3 and TRBJ1-1, with no clear D. Sequenced material: peripheral blood mononuclear cells (PBMCs), taken before the fourth cycle of nivolumab. This clonotype originated in a human donor with classical Hodgkin lymphoma. The CDR3 reads CAMSTNTEAFF. The CDR3 region has the DNA TGTGCCATGAGTACGAACACTGAAGCTTTCTTT.